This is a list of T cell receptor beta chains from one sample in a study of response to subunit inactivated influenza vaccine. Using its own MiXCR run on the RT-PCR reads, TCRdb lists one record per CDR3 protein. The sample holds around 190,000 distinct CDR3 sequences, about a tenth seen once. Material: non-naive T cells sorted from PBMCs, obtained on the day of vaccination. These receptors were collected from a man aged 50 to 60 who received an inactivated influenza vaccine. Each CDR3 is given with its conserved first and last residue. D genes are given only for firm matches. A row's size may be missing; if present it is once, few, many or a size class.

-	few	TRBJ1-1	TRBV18	TGTGCCAGCTCACCCGACACAGCAAACACTGAAGCTTTCTTT	CASSPDTANTEAFF
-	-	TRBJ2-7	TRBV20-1	TGCAGTGCTACCAGGTGGTCAGGGTATTCCTACGAGCAGTACTTC	CSATRWSGYSYEQYF
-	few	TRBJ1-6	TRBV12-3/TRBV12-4	TGTGCCAGCAGTCCCGGGGGGTCCCATAATTCACCCCTCCACTTT	CASSPGGSHNSPLHF
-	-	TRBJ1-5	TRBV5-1	TGCGCCAGCAGCTTAAATGGCGGCGGGAACCAGCCCCAGCATTTT	CASSLNGGGNQPQHF
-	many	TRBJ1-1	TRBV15	TGTGCCACCAGCAGTATGAACACTGAAGCTTTCTTT	CATSSMNTEAFF
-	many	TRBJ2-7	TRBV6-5	TGTGCCAGCAGTTATGTTACGGGACGGACAAACGAGCAGTACTTC	CASSYVTGRTNEQYF
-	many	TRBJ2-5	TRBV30	TGTGCCTGGAGTGTACAAGAGACCCAGTACTTC	CAWSVQETQYF
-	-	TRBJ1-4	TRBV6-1	TGTGCCAGCACTGCCATTGTAGTCGGTGAAAAACTGTTTTTT	CASTAIVVGEKLFF
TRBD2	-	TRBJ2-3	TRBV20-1	TGCTGTGCTAGAGATAGTCGAGCGGGAGGCCCTCCTAGCACAGATACGCAGTATTTT	CCARDSRAGGPPSTDTQYF
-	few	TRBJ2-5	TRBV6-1	TGTGCCAGCAGTGAAAACGGACAGTTAGAAGAGACCCAGTACTTC	CASSENGQLEETQYF
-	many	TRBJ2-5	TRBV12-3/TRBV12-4	TGTGCCAGCAGTGCCGGGCCCGAGACCCAGTACTTC	CASSAGPETQYF
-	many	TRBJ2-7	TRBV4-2	TGTGCCAGCAGCCAAGATTGGGCATTCGGGTCCTACGAGCAGTACTTC	CASSQDWAFGSYEQYF
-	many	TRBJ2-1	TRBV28	TGTGCCAGCAGTTTAGGACTACTGGGTCATGAGCAGTTCTTC	CASSLGLLGHEQFF
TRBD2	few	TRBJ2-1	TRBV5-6	TGTGCCAGCAGCTTGGCCGGGACTACCCACAATGAGCAGTTCTTC	CASSLAGTTHNEQFF
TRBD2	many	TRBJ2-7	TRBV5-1	TGCGCCAGCAGCTTGGGTTCTAGCGGGACCTACGAGCAGTACTTC	CASSLGSSGTYEQYF
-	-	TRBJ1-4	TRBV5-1	TGCGCCAGCAGACCGGGACACCTTAATGAAAAACTGTTTTTT	CASRPGHLNEKLFF
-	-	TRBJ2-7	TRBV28	TGTGCCAGCAGTTTAGGATGGCGGGGTTCGAGGAGGACGAATTACGAGCAGTACTTC	CASSLGWRGSRRTNYEQYF
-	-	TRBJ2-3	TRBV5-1	TGCGCCAGCAGCTTGGTGGGACCAAACAGCGCGGATACGCAGTATTTT	CASSLVGPNSADTQYF
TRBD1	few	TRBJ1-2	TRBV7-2	TGTGCCAGCAGCCCGCCTCACCAGGACAGGGGTAGGGGCTACACCTTC	CASSPPHQDRGRGYTF
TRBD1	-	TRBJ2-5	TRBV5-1	TGCGCCAGCAGCTTTAGGACAGGGGTCTCGTGGGAGACCCAGTACTTC	CASSFRTGVSWETQYF
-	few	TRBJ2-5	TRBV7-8	TGTGCCAGCAGCCTAACAGATGGTCGCGAGACCCAGTACTTC	CASSLTDGRETQYF
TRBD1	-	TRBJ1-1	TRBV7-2	TGTGCCAGCAGCCCCGGACAGGGCCGCACTGAAGCTTTCTTT	CASSPGQGRTEAFF
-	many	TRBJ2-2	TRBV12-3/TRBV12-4	TGTGCCAGCAGCCTAGTGGTCGGGGAGCTGTTTTTT	CASSLVVGELFF
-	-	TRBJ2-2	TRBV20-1	TGCAGTGCTATTGCTGGGGGGTTCGGGGAGCTGTTTTTT	CSAIAGGFGELFF
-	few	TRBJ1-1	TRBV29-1	TGCAGCGTTGGAGCCCAAGGCACTGAAGCTTTCTTT	CSVGAQGTEAFF
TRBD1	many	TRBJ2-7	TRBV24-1	TGTGCCACCAGGGGGACAGGGTCAGCTCGCGAGCAGTACTTC	CATRGTGSAREQYF
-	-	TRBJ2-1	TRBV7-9	TGTGCCAGTCATGGGGGGGCGATCAATGAGCAGTTCTTC	CASHGGAINEQFF
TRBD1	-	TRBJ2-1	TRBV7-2	TGTGCCAGCAGCGACGGGACAGGGACCTACAATGAGCAGTTCTTC	CASSDGTGTYNEQFF
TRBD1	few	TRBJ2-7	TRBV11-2	TGTGCCAGCAGCAAAAGGGGACAGGGGGCCTACGAGCAGTACTTC	CASSKRGQGAYEQYF
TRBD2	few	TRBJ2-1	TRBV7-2	TGTGCCAGCAGCTTCCGGGACTACGTCAGCTCCTACAATGAGCAGTTCTTC	CASSFRDYVSSYNEQFF
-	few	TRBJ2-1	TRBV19	TGTGCCAGTAGTATAGCCGGGCTAGCGAAGTACAATGAGCAGTTCTTC	CASSIAGLAKYNEQFF
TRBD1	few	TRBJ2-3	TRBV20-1	TGCAGTGCCTCGGACAGGGGAACTAGCACAGATACGCAGTATTTT	CSASDRGTSTDTQYF
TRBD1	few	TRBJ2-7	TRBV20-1	TGCAGTGCTCAGCCACCGGGACAGGGGGCCTACGAGCAGTACTTC	CSAQPPGQGAYEQYF